The rows below give T cell receptor beta chains drawn from one sample of a study of T cell repertoires in cytomegalovirus infection. TCRdb used MiXCR to reprocess the reads, holding one entry per CDR3 protein. The sample includes under 70,000 distinct CDR3 sequences, 33% of them seen just once. The antigens these receptors bind are not known. The material sequenced was PBMCs, sequenced either directly or after in vitro stimulation (not recorded which). The receptors come from a human donor in good health (CMV status not recorded). Some clones in this sample may be carry-over from other donors' samples. CDR3s include the opening cysteine and the closing phenylalanine or tryptophan. Each record gives: CDR3 length, clone size, V gene, D gene, J gene, CDR3 protein, CDR3 DNA. The D gene is left open where the match is weak. Size values are once, few and many counts, or a class for expanded clones, and some rows have none.

14,NA,TRBV20-1,TRBD1,TRBJ2-1,CSARVGTGANEQFF,TGCAGTGCTAGAGTCGGGACAGGGGCCAATGAGCAGTTCTTC
15,many,TRBV6-6,TRBD1,TRBJ2-7,CASSYSTQGDYEQYF,TGTGCCAGCAGTTACTCGACACAGGGGGACTACGAGCAGTACTTC
15,many,TRBV12-3/TRBV12-4,NA,TRBJ1-5,CASSLYTGTHKVEHF,TGTGCCAGCAGTTTATACACCGGGACCCACAAGGTCGAGCATTTT
14,few,TRBV20-1,NA,TRBJ2-2,CSASQTVNTGELFF,TGCAGTGCTAGCCAAACCGTTAACACCGGGGAGCTGTTTTTT
15,once,TRBV12-3/TRBV12-4,NA,TRBJ2-2,CASSGDGAVTGELFF,TGTGCCAGCAGCGGGGACGGGGCCGTGACCGGGGAGCTGTTTTTT
16,NA,TRBV4-3,TRBD2,TRBJ2-1,CASSQGRGLAGGEQFF,TGCGCCAGCAGCCAAGGCCGGGGGCTAGCGGGAGGTGAGCAGTTCTTC
14,many,TRBV7-2,TRBD1,TRBJ1-5,CASSRDRARQPQHF,TGTGCCAGCAGCCGGGACAGGGCGCGACAGCCCCAGCATTTT
11,NA,TRBV12-3/TRBV12-4,NA,TRBJ1-2,CASTLRGGYTF,TGTGCCAGCACCCTCCGGGGTGGCTACACCTTC
20,many,TRBV7-2,TRBD2,TRBJ2-1,CASSPGPSGLVREAYNEQFF,TGTGCCAGCAGCCCAGGTCCTTCGGGACTAGTCAGGGAAGCCTACAATGAGCAGTTCTTC
12,few,TRBV12-3/TRBV12-4,NA,TRBJ2-7,CASSLESYEQYF,TGTGCCAGCAGTTTAGAGTCCTACGAGCAGTACTTC
14,NA,TRBV7-6,TRBD2,TRBJ2-7,CASSQSGGGDEQYF,TGTGCCAGCAGCCAGAGTGGCGGGGGAGACGAGCAGTACTTC
14,many,TRBV7-2,TRBD2,TRBJ2-7,CASSPRLAGDEQYF,TGTGCCAGCAGCCCGAGACTAGCGGGAGACGAGCAGTACTTC
17,NA,TRBV4-1,NA,TRBJ2-6,CASSQERLVSGANVLTF,TGCGCCAGCAGCCAAGAGAGATTGGTCTCTGGGGCCAACGTCCTGACTTTC
10,NA,TRBV20-1,NA,TRBJ2-3,CSAPLVTQYF,TGCAGTGCTCCCCTCGTTACGCAGTATTTT
15,NA,TRBV7-9,TRBD2,TRBJ2-1,CASSLGTSGNNEQFF,TGTGCCAGCAGCTTAGGGACTAGCGGCAACAATGAGCAGTTCTTC
15,few,TRBV6-6,TRBD1,TRBJ1-2,CASSPHRGRPYGYTF,TGTGCCAGCAGTCCTCACAGGGGGCGACCCTATGGCTACACCTTC
13,few,TRBV5-4,NA,TRBJ2-7,CAGRTDLFHEQYF,TGTGCCGGACGGACTGATCTCTTTCACGAGCAGTACTTC
13,NA,TRBV20-1,TRBD1,TRBJ1-2,CSARDRDRDGYTF,TGCAGTGCTAGAGATAGGGACAGGGATGGCTACACCTTC
16,few,TRBV19,TRBD2,TRBJ2-1,CASSRTSGFSYNEQFF,TGTGCCAGTAGCCGGACTAGCGGGTTCTCCTACAATGAGCAGTTCTTC
14,few,TRBV6-1,NA,TRBJ2-3,CASTVGLATDTQYF,TGTGCCAGCACGGTAGGGCTAGCGACAGATACGCAGTATTTT
16,once,TRBV12-3/TRBV12-4,NA,TRBJ1-1,CASSLGTPSMNTEAFF,TGTGCCAGCAGTCTAGGGACACCGTCCATGAACACTGAAGCTTTCTTT
12,NA,TRBV20-1,NA,TRBJ2-1,CSAKEGGREQFF,TGCAGTGCTAAAGAAGGTGGGAGGGAGCAGTTCTTC
13,NA,TRBV12-3/TRBV12-4,NA,TRBJ2-7,CASSPIPTGKQNF,TGTGCCAGCAGCCCGATCCCCACAGGGAAACAGAACTTC
13,few,TRBV10-2,TRBD2,TRBJ2-7,CASSTSGGYEQYF,TGCGCCAGCAGTACTAGCGGGGGGTACGAGCAGTACTTC
15,few,TRBV20-1,NA,TRBJ2-1,CSASLPGRIYNEQFF,TGCAGTGCTAGTCTCCCGGGGAGAATCTACAATGAGCAGTTCTTC